This T cell receptor beta chain originates from a study of immune evolution from preneoplasia to lung adenocarcinoma (TCRdb year 2021). Looking at the study overall: No AAH lesions showed HLA loss of heterozygosity, compared with about 6.3% of AIS, roughly 15% of MIA and 30% to 35% of ADC lesions. The study profiled immune contexture across lung adenocarcinoma precursors and invasive adenocarcinoma using immune gene expression, TCR sequencing and multiplex immunofluorescence. Resected precursor lesions (AAH, AIS, MIA) and invasive adenocarcinomas were compared with paired morphologically normal lung tissue. A total of roughly 46 patients contributed TCR sequencing data. The immune data were integrated with whole exome sequencing and methylation data from the same cohort of nodules. According to the study, 80 to 130 samples were used for TCR sequencing. In total, the cohort included 53 patients with pulmonary nodules, all of whom underwent surgical resection. POLYSOLVER was used to infer Class I HLA alleles from exome data, and LOHHLA was used to detect allele-specific HLA loss. Sample size was determined by specimen availability and not by a prior power calculation. General conclusions and limits of the study: Because all patients were from Japan and China, applicability to Western populations was uncertain. T cell clonality was highest in KRAS-mutant nodules compared with EGFR-mutant or double wild-type lesions. The highest clonality was observed in normal lung, whereas higher T cell density and diversity but lower clonality appeared to be present in later-stage lesions. The findings were based on association rather than direct causation, and larger cohorts with long-term follow-up and longitudinal biopsies were deemed needed. The highest top T cell clone frequencies were observed in normal lung, and a progressive decrease in top T cell clone frequencies appeared to occur from AAH through AIS, MIA and invasive adenocarcinoma.

Between the mid-2010s and the late 2010s, the patients underwent resection in either Japan or China. The histologic diagnosis of each case was independently confirmed on H&E slides by two lung cancer pathologists. To enrich premalignant or tumor cells for nucleic acid extraction, macro-dissection was performed after pathologic assessment. The AllPrep DNA/RNA FFPE Kit was used to isolate DNA from FFPE tissue. CDR1 SEHNR and CDR2 FQNEAQ were looked up in the germline V gene (reference sequence). V gives up 3 bases and J gives up 2 bases, and the segment between their germline ends measures 9 bases. The CDR3, cysteine through phenylalanine, is 14 amino acids long. Only CDR3 DNA remains: 42 bases, in frame from the first base. TCR beta CDR3 regions were sequenced from DNA using the immunoSEQ hsTCRbeta Kit. The authors' pipeline ran thus. The ImmunoSEQ Analyzer was used to analyse the TCR sequencing data. T cell clonality was defined as 1 minus Pielou's evenness, calculated on productive rearrangements. T cell diversity was measured with the inverse Simpson index on productive templates. T cell density was defined as TCR beta template counts normalized to usable DNA, with usable DNA estimated by amplification and sequencing of housekeeping genes. TCR metrics were compared across histologic stages using two-sided Kruskal-Wallis tests. In its TCRdb copy, this immuneACCESS table keeps in-frame sequences only and misses some clones. Where compared with another copy, unresolved V genes explain less than half of these, and the others have no known cause. The V and J calls and the clone size are those of that table, but D and trimming were determined from the DNA. The sample yields several thousand clones; around 80% were counted once. The ten top clones hold more than 6% of the sample.

Worth noting for this clone: Its specific antigen is unknown. No base quality values were provided; no much bigger clone lies one nucleotide off.

The chain joins TRBV7-9 to TRBJ2-3, with the D gene call left open. The source is an older person with invasive lung adenocarcinoma. The sample taken for sequencing was FFPE invasive lung adenocarcinoma tissue. The sample's cell subset or site, from its label and the paper: frankly invasive lung adenocarcinoma (ADC). In nucleotide form, the sequence is TGTGCCAGCAGCTTGGCTGGGTACACAGATACGCAGTATTTT. It encodes CASSLAGYTDTQYF.